This T cell receptor beta chain is drawn from a study of response to subunit inactivated influenza vaccine listed by TCRdb under 2018. Notes on the research overall: To follow how T cells responded to a trivalent subunit inactivated influenza vaccine, the researchers relied on deep quantitative profiling of the T cell receptor repertoire.

The CDR3, cysteine through phenylalanine, is 13 amino acids long. CDR3 DNA is the only sequence kept; it has 39 bases, read in frame from the first base. CDR1 SGHRS and CDR2 YFSETQ are derived from the germline V gene. V sheds 3 bases and J sheds 5 bases, leaving 11 bases between their ends. This clonotype was recorded many times. Its cognate antigen has yet to be identified. It has no much larger one-base neighbor in the sample; base qualities were not kept. Broad study findings and their caveats: It was suggested by the authors that each seasonal influenza vaccination may recruit only a limited number of new T cells.

The library was made by RT-PCR. Sequencing was carried out with an Illumina HiSeq 2500. TCRdb reprocessed the public reads (quality trimming at Q25 with fastp, clone calling with MiXCR) and kept in-frame beta chains. Every entry covers one CDR3 protein and lists the most common genes and DNA from its rows. This sample gives about 700,000 distinct CDR3 sequences in total; approximately 14% of them show up just once. The ten most abundant clones make up around a tenth of the sample. The rearrangement joined TRBV5-1 to TRBJ2-5, with an unclear D gene assignment. This receptor was obtained from a man in his fifties who received an inactivated influenza vaccine. Donor details come from another sample of the same person, matched by shared clones. Source: PBMCs from blood, taken roughly 12 days after vaccination. The sequence in DNA is TGCGCCAGCAGCTCGTATGGAACGGAGACCCAGTACTTC. The translation is CASSSYGTETQYF.